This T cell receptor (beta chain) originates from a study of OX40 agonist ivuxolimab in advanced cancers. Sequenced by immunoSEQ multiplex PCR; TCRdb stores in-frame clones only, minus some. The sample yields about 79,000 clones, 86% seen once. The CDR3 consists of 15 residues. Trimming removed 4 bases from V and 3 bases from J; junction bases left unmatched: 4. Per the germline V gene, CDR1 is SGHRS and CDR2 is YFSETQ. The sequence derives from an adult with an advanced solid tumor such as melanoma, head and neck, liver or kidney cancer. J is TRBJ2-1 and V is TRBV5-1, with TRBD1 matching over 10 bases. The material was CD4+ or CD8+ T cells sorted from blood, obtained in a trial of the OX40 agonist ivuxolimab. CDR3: CASSEGQGNYNEQFF. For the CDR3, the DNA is TGCGCCAGCAGCGAGGGACAGGGGAACTACAATGAGCAGTTCTTC. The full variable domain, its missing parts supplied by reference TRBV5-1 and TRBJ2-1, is KAGVTQTPRYLIKTRGQQVTLSCSPISGHRSVSWYQQTPGQGLQFLFEYFSETQRNKGNFPGRFSGRQFSNSRSEMNVSTLELGDSALYLCASSEGQGNYNEQFFGPGTRLTVL.